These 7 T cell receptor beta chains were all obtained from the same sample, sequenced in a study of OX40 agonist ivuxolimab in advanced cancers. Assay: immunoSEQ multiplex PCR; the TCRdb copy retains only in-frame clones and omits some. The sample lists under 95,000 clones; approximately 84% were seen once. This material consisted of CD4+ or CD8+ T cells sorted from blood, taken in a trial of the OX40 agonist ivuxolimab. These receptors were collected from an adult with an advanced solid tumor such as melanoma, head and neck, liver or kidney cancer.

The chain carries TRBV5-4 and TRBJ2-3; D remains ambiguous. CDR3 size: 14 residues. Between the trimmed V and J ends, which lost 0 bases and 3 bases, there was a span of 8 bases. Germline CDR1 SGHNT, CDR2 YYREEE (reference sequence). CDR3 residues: CASSLDPRTDTQYF. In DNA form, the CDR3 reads TGTGCCAGCAGCTTGGATCCCCGGACAGATACGCAGTATTTT.

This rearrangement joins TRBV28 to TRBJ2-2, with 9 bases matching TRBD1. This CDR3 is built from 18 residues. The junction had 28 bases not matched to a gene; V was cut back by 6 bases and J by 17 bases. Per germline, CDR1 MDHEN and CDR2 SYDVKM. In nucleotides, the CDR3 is TGTGCCAGCAGGGGCCCGGGACAGGGCCAGGGATGGACCGGGGAGCCATTTTTT. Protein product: CASRGPGQGQGWTGEPFF.

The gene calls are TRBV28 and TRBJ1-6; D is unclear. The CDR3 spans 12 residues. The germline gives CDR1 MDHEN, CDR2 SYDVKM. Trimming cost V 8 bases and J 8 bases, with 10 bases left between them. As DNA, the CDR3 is TGTGCCAGCCGCTTGAGACATTCACCCCTCCACTTT. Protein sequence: CASRLRHSPLHF.

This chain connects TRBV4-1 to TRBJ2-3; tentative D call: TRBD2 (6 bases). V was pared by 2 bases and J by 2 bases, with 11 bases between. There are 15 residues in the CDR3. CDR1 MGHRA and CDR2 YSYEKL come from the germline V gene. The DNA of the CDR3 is TGCGCCAGCAGCCAATTACTAGCACTCACAGATACGCAGTATTTT. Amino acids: CASSQLLALTDTQYF.

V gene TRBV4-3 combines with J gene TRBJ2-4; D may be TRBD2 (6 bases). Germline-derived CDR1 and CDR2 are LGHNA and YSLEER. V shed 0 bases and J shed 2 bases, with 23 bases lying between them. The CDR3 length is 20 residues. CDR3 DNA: TGCGCCAGCAGCCAAGATTGGAGGGGCAGGCGAATAGGGACCAAAAACATTCAGTACTTC. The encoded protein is CASSQDWRGRRIGTKNIQYF.

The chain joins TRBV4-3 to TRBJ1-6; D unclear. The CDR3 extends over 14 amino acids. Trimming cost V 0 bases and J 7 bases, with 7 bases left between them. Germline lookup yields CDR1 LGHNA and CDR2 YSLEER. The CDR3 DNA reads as TGCGCCAGCAGCCAAGATACGAGGAATTCACCCCTCCACTTT. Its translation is CASSQDTRNSPLHF.

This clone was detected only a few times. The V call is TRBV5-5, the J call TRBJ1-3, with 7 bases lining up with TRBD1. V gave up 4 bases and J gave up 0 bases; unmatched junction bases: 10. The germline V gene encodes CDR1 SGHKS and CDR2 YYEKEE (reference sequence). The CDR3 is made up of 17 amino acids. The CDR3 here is CASSPAEGTASGNTIYF. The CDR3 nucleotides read TGTGCCAGCAGCCCGGCCGAAGGGACAGCCTCTGGAAACACCATATATTTT.